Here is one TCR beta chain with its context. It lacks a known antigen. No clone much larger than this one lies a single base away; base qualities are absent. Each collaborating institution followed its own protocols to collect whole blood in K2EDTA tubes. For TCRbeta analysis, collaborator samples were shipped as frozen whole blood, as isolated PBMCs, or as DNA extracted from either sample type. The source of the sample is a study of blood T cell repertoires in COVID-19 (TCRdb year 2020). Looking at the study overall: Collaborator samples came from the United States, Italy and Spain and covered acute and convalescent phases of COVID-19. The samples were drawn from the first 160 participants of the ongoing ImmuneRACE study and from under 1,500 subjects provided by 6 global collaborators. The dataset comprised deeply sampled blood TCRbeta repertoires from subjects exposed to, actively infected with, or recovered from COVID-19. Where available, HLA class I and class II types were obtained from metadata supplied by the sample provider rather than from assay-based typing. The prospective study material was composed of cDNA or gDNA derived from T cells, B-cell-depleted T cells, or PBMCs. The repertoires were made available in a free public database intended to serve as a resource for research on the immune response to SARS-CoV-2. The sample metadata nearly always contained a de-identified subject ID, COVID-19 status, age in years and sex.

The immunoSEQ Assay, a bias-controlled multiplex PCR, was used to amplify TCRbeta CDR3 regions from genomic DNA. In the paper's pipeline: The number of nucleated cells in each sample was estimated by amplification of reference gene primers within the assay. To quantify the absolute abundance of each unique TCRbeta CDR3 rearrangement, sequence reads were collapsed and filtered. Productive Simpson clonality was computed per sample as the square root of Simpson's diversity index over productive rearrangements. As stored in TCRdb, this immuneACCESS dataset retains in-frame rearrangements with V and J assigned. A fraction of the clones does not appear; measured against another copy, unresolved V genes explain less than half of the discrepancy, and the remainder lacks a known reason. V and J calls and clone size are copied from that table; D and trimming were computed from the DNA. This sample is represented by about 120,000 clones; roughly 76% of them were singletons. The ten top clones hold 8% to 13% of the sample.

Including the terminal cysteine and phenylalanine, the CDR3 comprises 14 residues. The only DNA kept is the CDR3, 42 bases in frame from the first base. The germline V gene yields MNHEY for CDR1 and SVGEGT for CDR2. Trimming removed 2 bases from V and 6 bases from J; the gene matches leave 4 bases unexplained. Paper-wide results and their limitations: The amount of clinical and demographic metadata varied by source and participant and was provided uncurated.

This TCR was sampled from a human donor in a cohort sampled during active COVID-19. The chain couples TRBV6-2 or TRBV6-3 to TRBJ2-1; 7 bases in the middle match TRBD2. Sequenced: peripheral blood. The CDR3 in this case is CASSYRLAANEQFF. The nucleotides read TGTGCCAGCAGTTACCGCCTAGCGGCCAATGAGCAGTTCTTC.